This TCR beta chain was recovered during a study of response to subunit inactivated influenza vaccine. Broader study findings: The authors offered the suggestion that each seasonal influenza vaccination recruits few new T cells.

TCRdb reprocessed the RT-PCR reads via MiXCR and lists one record per CDR3 protein. The top ten hold roughly a tenth of the sample, which has under 750,000 distinct CDR3 sequences, about 12% seen once. In germline, CDR1 is DFQATT, CDR2 SNEGSKA (reference sequence). CDR3 length: 17 amino acids. The junction had 13 bases not matched to a gene; V was cut back by 6 bases and J by 3 bases. In this sample, this clonotype turned up a few times. Its antigen is unidentified. The source material was PBMCs from blood, sampled on the day of vaccination. V and J are TRBV20-1 and TRBJ2-1; 11 bases are a match to TRBD2. The clonotype originates from a man aged 50-60 years who received an inactivated influenza vaccine. The CDR3 region is CSAKGLAVGSGYNEQFF. As DNA, the CDR3 is TGCAGTGCCAAGGGACTAGCGGTTGGTTCGGGCTACAATGAGCAGTTCTTC.